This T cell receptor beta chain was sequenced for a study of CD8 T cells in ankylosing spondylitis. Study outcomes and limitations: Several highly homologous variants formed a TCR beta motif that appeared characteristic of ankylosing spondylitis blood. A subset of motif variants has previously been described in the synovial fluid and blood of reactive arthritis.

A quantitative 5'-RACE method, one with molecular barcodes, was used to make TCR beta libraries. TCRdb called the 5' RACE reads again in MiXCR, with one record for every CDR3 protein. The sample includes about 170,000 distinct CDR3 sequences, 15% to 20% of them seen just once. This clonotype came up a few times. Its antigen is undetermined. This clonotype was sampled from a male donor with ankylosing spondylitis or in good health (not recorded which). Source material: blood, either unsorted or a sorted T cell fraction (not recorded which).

CDR3 in amino acids: CAWSVRYEQFF. CDR3 sequence (DNA): TGTGCCTGGAGTGTACGTTATGAGCAGTTCTTC. The V and J genes are TRBV30 and TRBJ2-1; D is uncertain. Per the germline V gene, CDR1 is GTSNPN and CDR2 is SVGIG (reference sequence). Trimming left V 0 bases short and J 8 bases short, with 5 bases between. The CDR3 sequence is 11 residues long.